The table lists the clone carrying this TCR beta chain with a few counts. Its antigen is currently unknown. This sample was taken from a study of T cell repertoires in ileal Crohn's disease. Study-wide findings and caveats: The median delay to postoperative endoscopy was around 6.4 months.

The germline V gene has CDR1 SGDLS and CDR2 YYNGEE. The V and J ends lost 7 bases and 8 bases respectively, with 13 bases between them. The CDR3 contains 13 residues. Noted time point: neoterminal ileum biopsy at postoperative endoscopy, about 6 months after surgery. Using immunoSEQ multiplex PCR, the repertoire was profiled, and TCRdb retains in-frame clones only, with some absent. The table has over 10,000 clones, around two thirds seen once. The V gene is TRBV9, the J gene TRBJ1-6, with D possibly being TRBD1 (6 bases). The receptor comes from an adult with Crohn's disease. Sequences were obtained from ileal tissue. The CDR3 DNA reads TGTGCCAGCGGGGGCAGGGATTATTCACCCCTCCACTTT. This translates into CASGGRDYSPLHF.